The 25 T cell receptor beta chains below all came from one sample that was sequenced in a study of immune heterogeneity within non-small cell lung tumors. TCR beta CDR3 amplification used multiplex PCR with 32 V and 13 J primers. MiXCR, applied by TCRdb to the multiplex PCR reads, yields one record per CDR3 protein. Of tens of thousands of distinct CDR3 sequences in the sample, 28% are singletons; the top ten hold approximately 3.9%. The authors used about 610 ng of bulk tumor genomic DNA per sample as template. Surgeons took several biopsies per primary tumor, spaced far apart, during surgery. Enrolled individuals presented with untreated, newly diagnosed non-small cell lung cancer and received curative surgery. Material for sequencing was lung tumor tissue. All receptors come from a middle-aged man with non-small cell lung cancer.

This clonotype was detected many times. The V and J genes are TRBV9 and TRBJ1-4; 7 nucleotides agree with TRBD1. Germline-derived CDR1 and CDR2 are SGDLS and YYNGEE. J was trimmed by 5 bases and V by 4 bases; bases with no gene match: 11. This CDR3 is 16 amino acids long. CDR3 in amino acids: CASSPGEGALNEKLFF. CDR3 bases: TGTGCCAGCAGCCCGGGGGAGGGGGCCTTAAATGAAAAACTGTTTTTT.

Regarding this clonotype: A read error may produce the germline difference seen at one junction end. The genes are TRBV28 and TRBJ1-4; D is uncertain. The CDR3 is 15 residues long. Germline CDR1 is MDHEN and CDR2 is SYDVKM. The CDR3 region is CARSLWSGPNEKLFF. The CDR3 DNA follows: TGTGCCAGAAGTTTATGGTCCGGGCCTAATGAAAAACTGTTTTTT.

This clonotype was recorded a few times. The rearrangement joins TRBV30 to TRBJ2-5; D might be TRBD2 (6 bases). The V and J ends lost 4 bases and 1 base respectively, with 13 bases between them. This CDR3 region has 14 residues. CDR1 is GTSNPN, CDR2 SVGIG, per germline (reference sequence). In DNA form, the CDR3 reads TGTGCCTGGAAGGCGGGGCTAGTCCAAGAGACCCAGTACTTC. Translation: CAWKAGLVQETQYF.

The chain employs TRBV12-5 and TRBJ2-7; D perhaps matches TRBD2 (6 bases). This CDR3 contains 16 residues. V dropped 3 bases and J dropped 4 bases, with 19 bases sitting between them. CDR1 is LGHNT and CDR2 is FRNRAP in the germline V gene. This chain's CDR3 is CASGFGSHGSAYEQYF. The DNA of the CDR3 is TGTGCTAGTGGTTTCGGGAGCCATGGGTCAGCGTACGAGCAGTACTTC. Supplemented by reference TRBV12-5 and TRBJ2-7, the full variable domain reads DARVTQTPRHKVTEMGQEVTMRCQPILGHNTVFWYRQTMMQGLELLAYFRNRAPLDDSGMPKDRFSAEMPDATLATLKIQPSEPRDSAVYFCASGFGSHGSAYEQYFGPGTRLTVT.

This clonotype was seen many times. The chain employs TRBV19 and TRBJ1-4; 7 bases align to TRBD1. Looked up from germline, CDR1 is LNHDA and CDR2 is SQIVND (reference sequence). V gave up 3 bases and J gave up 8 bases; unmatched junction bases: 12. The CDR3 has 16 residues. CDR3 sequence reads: CASSISLGTVSEKLFF. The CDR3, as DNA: TGTGCCAGTAGTATCTCTCTGGGGACAGTAAGCGAAAAACTGTTTTTT. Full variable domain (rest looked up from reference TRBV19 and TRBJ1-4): DGGITQSPKYLFRKEGQNVTLSCEQNLNHDAMYWYRQDPGQGLRLIYYSQIVNDFQKGDIAEGYSVSREKKESFPLTVTSAQKNPTAFYLCASSISLGTVSEKLFFGSGTQLSVL.

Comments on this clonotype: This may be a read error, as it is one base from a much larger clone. The CDR3 is CDTSDSTVNQPQHF. CDR3 in DNA: TGTGACACCAGTGATTCGACAGTCAATCAGCCCCAGCATTTT. The rearrangement uses TRBV24-1 and TRBJ1-5; D may be TRBD1 (5 bases). The germline CDR1 and CDR2 sequences are KGHDR and SFDVKD. The CDR3 sequence is 14 residues long.

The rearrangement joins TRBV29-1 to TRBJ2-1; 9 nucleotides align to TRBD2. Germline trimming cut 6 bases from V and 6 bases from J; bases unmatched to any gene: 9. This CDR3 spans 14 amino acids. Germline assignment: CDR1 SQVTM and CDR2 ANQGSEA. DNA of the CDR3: TGCAGCGTGGCGGGACTAGCCGGCGCCAATGAGCAGTTCTTC. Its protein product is CSVAGLAGANEQFF.

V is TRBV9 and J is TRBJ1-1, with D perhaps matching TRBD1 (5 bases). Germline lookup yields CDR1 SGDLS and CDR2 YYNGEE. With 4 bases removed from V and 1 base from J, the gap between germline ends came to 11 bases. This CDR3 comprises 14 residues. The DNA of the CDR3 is TGTGCCAGCAGCTCGGGACTGCCGAACACTGAAGCTTTCTTT. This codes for CASSSGLPNTEAFF.

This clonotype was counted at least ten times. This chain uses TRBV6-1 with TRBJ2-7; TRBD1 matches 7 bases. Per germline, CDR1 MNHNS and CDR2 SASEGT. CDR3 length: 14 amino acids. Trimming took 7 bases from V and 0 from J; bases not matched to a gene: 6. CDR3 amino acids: CASNWDSSSYEQYF. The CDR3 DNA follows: TGTGCCAGCAATTGGGACAGTAGCTCCTACGAGCAGTACTTC.

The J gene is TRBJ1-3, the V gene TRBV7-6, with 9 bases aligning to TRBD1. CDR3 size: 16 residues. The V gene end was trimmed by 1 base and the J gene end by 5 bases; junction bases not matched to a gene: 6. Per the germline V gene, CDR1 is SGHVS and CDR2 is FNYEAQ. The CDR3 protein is CASSLGTGGTRNTIYF. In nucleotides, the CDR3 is TGTGCCAGCAGCTTAGGAACAGGGGGCACAAGAAACACCATATATTTT.

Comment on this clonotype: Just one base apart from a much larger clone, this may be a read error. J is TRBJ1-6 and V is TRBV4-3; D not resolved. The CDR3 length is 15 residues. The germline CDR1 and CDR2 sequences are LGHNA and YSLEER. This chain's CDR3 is CASSQADGWNSPLQF. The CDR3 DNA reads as TGCGCCAGCAGCCAAGCAGACGGGTGGAATTCACCCCTCCAGTTT.

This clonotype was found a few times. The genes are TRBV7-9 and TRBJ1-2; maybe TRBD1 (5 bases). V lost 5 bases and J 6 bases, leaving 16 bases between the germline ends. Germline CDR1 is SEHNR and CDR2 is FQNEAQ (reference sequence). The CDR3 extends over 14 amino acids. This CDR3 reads CASSPVLGENGYTF. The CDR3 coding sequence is TGTGCCAGCAGCCCCGTTCTGGGGGAGAATGGCTACACCTTC.

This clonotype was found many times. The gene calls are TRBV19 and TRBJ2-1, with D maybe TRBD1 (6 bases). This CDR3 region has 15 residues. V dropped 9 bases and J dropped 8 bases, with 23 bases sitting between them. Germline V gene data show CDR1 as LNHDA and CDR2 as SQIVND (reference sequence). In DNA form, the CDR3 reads TGTGCCAGCACCTCCGTGGCAGGGGACCCCCATGAGCAGTTCTTC. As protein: CASTSVAGDPHEQFF. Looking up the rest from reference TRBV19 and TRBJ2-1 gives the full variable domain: DGGITQSPKYLFRKEGQNVTLSCEQNLNHDAMYWYRQDPGQGLRLIYYSQIVNDFQKGDIAEGYSVSREKKESFPLTVTSAQKNPTAFYLCASTSVAGDPHEQFFGPGTRLTVL.

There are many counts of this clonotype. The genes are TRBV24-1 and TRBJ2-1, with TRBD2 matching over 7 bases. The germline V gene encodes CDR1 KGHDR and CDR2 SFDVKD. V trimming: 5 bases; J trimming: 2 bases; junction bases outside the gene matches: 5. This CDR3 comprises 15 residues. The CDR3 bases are TGTGCCACCAGTGGGGCTAGCGGAACCTACAATGAGCAGTTCTTC. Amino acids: CATSGASGTYNEQFF.

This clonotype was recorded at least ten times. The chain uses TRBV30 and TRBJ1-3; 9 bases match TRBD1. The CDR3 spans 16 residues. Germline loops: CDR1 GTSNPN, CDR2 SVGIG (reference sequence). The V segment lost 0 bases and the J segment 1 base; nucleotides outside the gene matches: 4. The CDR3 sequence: CAWSVTGGGSGNTIYF. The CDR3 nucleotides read TGTGCCTGGAGTGTAACAGGGGGCGGATCTGGAAACACCATATATTTT.

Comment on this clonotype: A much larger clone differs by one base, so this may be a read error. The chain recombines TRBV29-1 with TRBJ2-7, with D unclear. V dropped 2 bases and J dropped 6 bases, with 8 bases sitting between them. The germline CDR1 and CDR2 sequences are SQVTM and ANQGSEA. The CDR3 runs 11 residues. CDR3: CSVEKAVEQYF. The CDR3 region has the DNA TGCAGCGTTGAAAAGGCCGTCGAGCAGTACTTC.

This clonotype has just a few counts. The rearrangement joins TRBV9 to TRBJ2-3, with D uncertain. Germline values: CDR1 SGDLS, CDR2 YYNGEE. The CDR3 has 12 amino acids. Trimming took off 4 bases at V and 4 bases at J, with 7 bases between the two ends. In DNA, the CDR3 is TGTGCCAGCAGCCCCCCATCAGATACGCAGTATTTT. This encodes CASSPPSDTQYF.

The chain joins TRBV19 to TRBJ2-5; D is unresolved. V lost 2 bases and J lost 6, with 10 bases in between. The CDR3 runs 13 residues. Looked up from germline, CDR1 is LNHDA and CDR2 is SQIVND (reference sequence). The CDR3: CASSITVQKTQYF. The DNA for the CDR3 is TGTGCCAGTAGTATAACAGTACAAAAGACCCAGTACTTC.

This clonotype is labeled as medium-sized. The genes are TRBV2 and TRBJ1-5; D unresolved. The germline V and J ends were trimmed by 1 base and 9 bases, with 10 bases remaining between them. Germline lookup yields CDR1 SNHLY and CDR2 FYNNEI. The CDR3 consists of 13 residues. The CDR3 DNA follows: TGTGCCAGCAGTGAAGGTTCGTGGTGGCCCCAGCATTTT. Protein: CASSEGSWWPQHF.

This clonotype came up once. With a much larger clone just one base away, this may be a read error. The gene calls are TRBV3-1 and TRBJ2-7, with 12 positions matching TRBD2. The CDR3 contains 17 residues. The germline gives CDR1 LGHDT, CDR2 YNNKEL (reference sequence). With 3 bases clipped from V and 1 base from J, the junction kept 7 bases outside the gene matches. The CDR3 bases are TGTGCCAGCAGCCATAGTCGACTAGCGGGAGAGTCCTACGAGCAGTACTTC. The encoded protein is CASSHSRLAGESYEQYF.

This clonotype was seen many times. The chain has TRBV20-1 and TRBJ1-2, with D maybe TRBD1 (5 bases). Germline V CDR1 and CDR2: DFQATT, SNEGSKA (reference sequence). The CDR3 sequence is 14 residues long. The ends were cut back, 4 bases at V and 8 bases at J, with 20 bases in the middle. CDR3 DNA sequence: TGCAGTGCTAAATCACCACGGGGGATAGGGGGCTACACCTTC. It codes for CSAKSPRGIGGYTF.

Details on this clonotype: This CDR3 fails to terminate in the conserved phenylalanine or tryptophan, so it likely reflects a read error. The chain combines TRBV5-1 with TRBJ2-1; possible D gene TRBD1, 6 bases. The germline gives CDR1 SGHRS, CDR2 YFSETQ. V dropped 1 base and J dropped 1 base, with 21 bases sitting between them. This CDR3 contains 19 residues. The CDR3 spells CASSLIRGSYRNSYNEQFI. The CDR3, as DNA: TGCGCCAGCAGCTTGATCAGGGGATCCTATAGAAATTCCTACAATGAGCAGTTCATC.

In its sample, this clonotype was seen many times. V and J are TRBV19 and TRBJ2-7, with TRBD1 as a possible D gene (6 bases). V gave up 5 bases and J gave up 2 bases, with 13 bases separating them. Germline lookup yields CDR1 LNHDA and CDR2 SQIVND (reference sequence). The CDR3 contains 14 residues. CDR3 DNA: TGTGCCAGTAGTCTCAGGGACAACCCCTACGAGCAGTACTTC. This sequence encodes CASSLRDNPYEQYF. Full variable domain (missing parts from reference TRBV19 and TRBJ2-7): DGGITQSPKYLFRKEGQNVTLSCEQNLNHDAMYWYRQDPGQGLRLIYYSQIVNDFQKGDIAEGYSVSREKKESFPLTVTSAQKNPTAFYLCASSLRDNPYEQYFGPGTRLTVT.

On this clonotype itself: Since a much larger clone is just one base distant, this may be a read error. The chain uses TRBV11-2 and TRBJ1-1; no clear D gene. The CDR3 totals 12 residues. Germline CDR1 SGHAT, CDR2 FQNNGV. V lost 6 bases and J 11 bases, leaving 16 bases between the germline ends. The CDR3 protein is CASRPSPTGAFF. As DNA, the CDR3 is TGTGCCAGCAGGCCTTCACCTACGGGGGCTTTCTTT.

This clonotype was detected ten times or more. The CDR3 here is CASSQEGQGPQPQHF. The DNA for the CDR3 is TGTGCCAGCAGCCAAGAAGGGCAGGGGCCTCAGCCCCAGCATTTT. The J gene is TRBJ1-5, the V gene TRBV4-2; D may be TRBD1 (6 bases). Germline CDR1 and CDR2: LGHNA and YNFKEQ. The V end was cut by 0 bases, the J end by 6 bases, with 12 bases between. This CDR3 region has 15 residues.